The clone carrying this T cell receptor (beta chain) has more than one count but fewer than ten. Its specificity is unknown. This record belongs to a study of PD-1 blockade in classical Hodgkin lymphoma. Notes on the study in general: Exclusion was the outcome for patients who began nivolumab under 1 year after ASCT. Reasons behind the repertoire differences stay unclear, perhaps disease activity or earlier therapy.

The CDR3 runs 13 residues. The V end lost 5 bases, the J end lost 5 bases, and 12 bases lay between the germline ends. CDR1 and CDR2 (germline): LGHNA, YNFKEQ. Assay: immunoSEQ multiplex PCR; the TCRdb copy retains only in-frame clones and omits some. Of approximately 27,000 clones in the sample, roughly four fifths are singletons; the top ten hold roughly 20%. Time point denoted: cycle 4 day 1 (C4D1), after about 6 weeks of nivolumab. Relapse after autologous stem cell transplantation occurred in every patient, and brentuximab vedotin exposure varied. Classification of best responses gave complete response, partial response or progressive disease.

This chain links TRBV4-2 with TRBJ1-1; D is unresolved. The sequenced sample was peripheral blood mononuclear cells (PBMCs), obtained before the fourth cycle of nivolumab. This clonotype originated in a human donor with classical Hodgkin lymphoma. The CDR3 sequence is CASSLVGKTEAFF. DNA for the CDR3: TGTGCCAGCAGCTTGGTAGGGAAGACTGAAGCTTTCTTT.